This T cell receptor (beta chain) comes out of a study of T cells in Graves' hyperthyroidism and ophthalmopathy. The hyperthyroidism patients had all been newly diagnosed, and their disease duration was under 2 months. Their ages ranged from 18 to 65 years. The PBMCs had their origin in approximately 10 ml of fresh peripheral blood. The V gene's germline CDR1 is ENHRY and CDR2 SYGVKD. This CDR3 has 16 residues. On this clonotype itself: Its matching antigen is unknown. A read error may be the cause here, since a much bigger clone is one base away.

Study observations and caveats: Most expanded thyroid clonotypes above 0.001 recurred in blood.

TCR beta CDR3 regions were amplified from RNA. During a first-round RT-PCR of the TCR CDR3, the HTBI primer set was used. A single record per CDR3 protein comes from TCRdb applying MiXCR to the multiplex PCR reads. The table records about 680,000 distinct CDR3 sequences, around 40% of them present only once. Material: blood. This sequence originates from a middle-aged woman with Graves' hyperthyroidism. The V call is TRBV10-3, the J call TRBJ2-2; perhaps D is TRBD1 or TRBD2 (6 bases each). The DNA of the CDR3 is TGTGCCATCAGTGAGTCGGGAGGTACAGGGCCCGGGGAGCTGTCTTTT. It encodes CAISESGGTGPGELSF.